Shown below are 9 T cell receptor beta chains from a single sample sequenced in a study of cytomegalovirus exposure and HLA in healthy donors. Primers: 60 Vbeta forward and 13 Jbeta reverse. Sequencing used immunoSEQ multiplex PCR; TCRdb keeps in-frame clones, though not all of them. This sample has 150,000 or so clones; approximately 78% occur once, and the top ten carry 1.4% to 1.5%. Material: PBMCs. All receptors derive from a female donor in good health and CMV-seronegative.

The rearrangement joins TRBV2 to TRBJ2-7; 8 positions agree with TRBD1. Trimming cost V 6 bases and J 4 bases; bases outside gene matches: 8. CDR1 and CDR2 (germline): SNHLY, FYNNEI. The CDR3 loop spans 14 amino acids. The chain's CDR3 is CASRAQTGDYEQYF. CDR3 sequence (DNA): TGTGCCAGCAGGGCCCAGACAGGGGATTACGAGCAGTACTTC.

V is TRBV10-1 and J is TRBJ2-3; TRBD2 agrees at 7 bases. This CDR3 is 14 amino acids long. Germline V CDR1 and CDR2: WNHNN, SYGVQD (reference sequence). J was trimmed by 0 bases and V by 9 bases; bases with no gene match: 6. The CDR3 protein is CARGAGSSTDTQYF. As DNA, the CDR3 is TGCGCCAGGGGAGCGGGGTCTAGCACAGATACGCAGTATTTT.

This clone was seen more than once but under ten times. The V gene is TRBV4-3, the J gene TRBJ1-2; no reliable D call. Trimming took 1 base from V and 1 from J, leaving 13 bases between them. The CDR3 sequence is 16 residues long. Per germline, CDR1 LGHNA and CDR2 YSLEER. CDR3 amino acids: CASSQVENPLNYGYTF. CDR3 in DNA: TGCGCCAGCAGCCAAGTGGAGAATCCGCTTAACTATGGCTACACCTTC.

The DNA of the CDR3 is TGCGCCAGCAGCTTACGAGCGGGAGTTGCAAATGAGCAGTTCTTC. This sequence encodes CASSLRAGVANEQFF. The chain uses TRBV5-1 and TRBJ2-1; TRBD2 aligns across 8 bases. Unmatched junction bases numbered 8, after V lost 2 bases and J lost 7 bases. The CDR3 length is 15 residues. CDR1 is SGHRS, CDR2 YFSETQ, per germline. Together with reference TRBV5-1 and TRBJ2-1, the CDR3 gives the full variable domain: KAGVTQTPRYLIKTRGQQVTLSCSPISGHRSVSWYQQTPGQGLQFLFEYFSETQRNKGNFPGRFSGRQFSNSRSEMNVSTLELGDSALYLCASSLRAGVANEQFFGPGTRLTVL.

J is TRBJ2-5 and V is TRBV9, with 12 bases matching TRBD2. The CDR3 has 16 residues. Germline V CDR1 and CDR2: SGDLS, YYNGEE. The V gene end was trimmed by 3 bases and the J gene end by 5 bases; junction bases not matched to a gene: 8. The CDR3 loop reads CASSASSGRAAETQYF. As DNA, the CDR3 is TGTGCCAGCAGCGCCTCTAGCGGGAGGGCCGCGGAGACCCAGTACTTC.

J is TRBJ2-5 and V is TRBV19; D perhaps matches TRBD2 (6 bases). CDR3 length: 13 amino acids. The germline V and J ends were trimmed by 0 bases and 7 bases, with 9 bases remaining between them. Germline values: CDR1 LNHDA, CDR2 SQIVND (reference sequence). This CDR3 is CASSIDTGGTQYF. In nucleotides, the CDR3 is TGTGCCAGTAGTATAGATACCGGGGGGACCCAGTACTTC.

The CDR3 DNA follows: TGCGCCAGCAGCCCCCGATTTCAGAGCGGCAGCTCCTACAATGAGCAGTTCTTC. It translates to CASSPRFQSGSSYNEQFF. The chain is built from TRBV5-1 and TRBJ2-1, with D possibly being TRBD2 (5 bases). The CDR3 loop spans 18 amino acids. V was clipped by 4 bases and J by 0 bases, with 20 bases between them. Germline V gives CDR1 SGHRS, CDR2 YFSETQ. Complete variable domain (other parts from reference TRBV5-1 and TRBJ2-1): KAGVTQTPRYLIKTRGQQVTLSCSPISGHRSVSWYQQTPGQGLQFLFEYFSETQRNKGNFPGRFSGRQFSNSRSEMNVSTLELGDSALYLCASSPRFQSGSSYNEQFFGPGTRLTVL.

The chain uses TRBV28 and TRBJ1-5; D is possibly TRBD1 (5 bases). Germline CDR1 and CDR2: MDHEN and SYDVKM. The CDR3 is 14 residues long. The V and J ends lost 1 base and 6 bases respectively, with 10 bases between them. CDR3: CASSLSGGGQPQHF. The CDR3 region has the DNA TGTGCCAGCAGTTTATCGGGGGGGGGTCAGCCCCAGCATTTT.

The J gene is TRBJ1-2, the V gene TRBV5-1; no reliable D call. With 0 bases removed from V and 4 bases from J, the gap between germline ends came to 13 bases. This CDR3 spans 15 amino acids. Looked up from germline, CDR1 is SGHRS and CDR2 is YFSETQ. The CDR3 sequence: CASSLEGDLGYGYTF. Written as DNA, the CDR3 is TGCGCCAGCAGCTTGGAGGGAGATCTCGGCTATGGCTACACCTTC.